The T cell receptor (beta chain) described here comes from a study of blood T cell repertoires in COVID-19. Study context: Samples representing acute and convalescent COVID-19 were sourced from the United States, Italy and Spain. Sources were T cells, B-cell-depleted T cells, or PBMCs; the material itself was cDNA or gDNA.

Per the original data handling: Using reference gene primer amplification, nucleated cell counts were estimated. Assay used: immunoSEQ multiplex PCR; TCRdb lists only in-frame clones, some missing. V and J calls and clone size are those listed in that table; D and trimming were worked out from the DNA. The table includes about 210,000 clones, around 80% detected once. V gave up 3 bases and J gave up 4 bases; unmatched junction bases: 2. CDR3 length equals 14 residues. Germline values: CDR1 KGHDR, CDR2 SFDVKD. Sequencing was performed on peripheral blood. This TCR was sampled from a woman aged 50 to 60 with acute or convalescent COVID-19. The V gene is TRBV24-1, the J gene TRBJ2-7; 10 bases map to TRBD2. The chain's CDR3 is CATSDRTSGYEQYF. The CDR3, as DNA: TGTGCCACCAGTGATCGGACTAGCGGATACGAGCAGTACTTC.